A single sample gave rise to the 18 T cell receptor beta chains below, sequenced in a study of blood T cell repertoires in COVID-19 (dated by TCRdb to about 2020). The library was prepared using the immunoSEQ multiplex PCR assay. Held by TCRdb, this immuneACCESS table contains in-frame sequences only and omits some clones. Under half of the omission traces to an unresolved V gene where checked; the cause of the rest is unknown. This sample gives about 190,000 clones in total; about 88% of them show up just once. The ten largest clones capture around 3.5% of the sample. Sequencing input: PBMCs or T cells enriched from blood (not recorded which). Receptor source: a woman aged 25-40 years who had recovered from COVID-19.

The chain carries TRBV11-2 and TRBJ2-1, with 8 nucleotides matching TRBD2. This CDR3 is built from 16 residues. V trimming: 1 base; J trimming: 2 bases; junction bases outside the gene matches: 4. Germline V gene sequence: CDR1 SGHAT, CDR2 FQNNGV. CDR3 in DNA: TGTGCCAGCAGCTTAGGGGCGGGGGGCCCCTACAATGAGCAGTTCTTC. Amino acids: CASSLGAGGPYNEQFF.

The chain recombines TRBV6-5 with TRBJ1-6; D gene ambiguous. The CDR3 is 14 residues long. Germline CDR1 is MNHEY and CDR2 is SVGAGI. V was trimmed by 5 bases and J by 7 bases, leaving 12 bases between them. The CDR3 DNA follows: TGTGCCAGCAGTACTCAGGCCACCAATTCACCCCTCCACTTT. Translating gives CASSTQATNSPLHF.

The rearrangement joins TRBV28 to TRBJ2-5, with D maybe TRBD2 (6 bases). V was cut by 5 bases and J by 8 bases, with 18 bases left in between. The CDR3 has 14 amino acids. CDR1 and CDR2 (germline): MDHEN, SYDVKM. The CDR3 region has the DNA TGTGCCAGCAGTCCCCGGGACTTAAGAGATACCCAGTACTTC. Translating it yields CASSPRDLRDTQYF. The variable domain in full, completed from reference TRBV28 and TRBJ2-5, reads DVKVTQSSRYLVKRTGEKVFLECVQDMDHENMFWYRQDPGLGLRLIYFSYDVKMKEKGDIPEGYSVSREKKERFSLILESASTNQTSMYLCASSPRDLRDTQYFGPGTRLLVL.

The chain has TRBV6-1 and TRBJ1-2; TRBD1 is a possible D gene (5 bases). Germline V gene lookup returns CDR1 MNHNS and CDR2 SASEGT. V gave up 3 bases and J gave up 8 bases, with 10 bases separating them. This CDR3 contains 12 residues. The CDR3: CASSDRVEGYTF. The CDR3 DNA follows: TGTGCCAGCAGTGACAGGGTCGAAGGCTACACCTTC.

The gene calls are TRBV6-5 and TRBJ1-6; D ambiguous. Germline assignment: CDR1 MNHEY and CDR2 SVGAGI. There are 15 residues in the CDR3. Trimming stripped 4 bases from V and 9 bases from J, with 16 bases between. For the CDR3, the DNA is TGTGCCAGCAGTTCCCGACGGCTGGAGATTTCACCCCTCCACTTT. Residues: CASSSRRLEISPLHF.

The chain employs TRBV28 and TRBJ1-5; TRBD1 matches 7 bases. The trim removed 6 bases at V and 4 bases at J, leaving 3 bases unmatched. In germline, CDR1 is MDHEN, CDR2 SYDVKM. This CDR3 comprises 13 residues. CDR3 nucleotide sequence: TGTGCCAGCAGCACACAGGGGAATCAGCCCCAGCATTTT. Translation gives CASSTQGNQPQHF.

This chain links TRBV6-5 with TRBJ1-6; 7 nucleotides align to TRBD1. This CDR3 is 15 amino acids long. V trimming: 6 bases; J trimming: 9 bases; junction bases outside the gene matches: 11. Germline values: CDR1 MNHEY, CDR2 SVGAGI. CDR3 protein: CASRLERGPFSPLHF. The CDR3, as DNA: TGTGCCAGCAGGCTGGAAAGGGGGCCTTTTTCACCCCTCCACTTT.

This chain connects TRBV5-6 to TRBJ2-3; TRBD2 matches 8 bases. V shed 1 base, J shed 1 base, and the junction held 5 bases outside the gene matches. The CDR3 totals 16 residues. CDR1 is SGHDT, CDR2 YYEEEE, per germline. The CDR3 DNA reads TGTGCCAGCAGCTTGTTCGCGGGGGGTCGCACAGATACGCAGTATTTT. It codes for CASSLFAGGRTDTQYF.

The chain combines TRBV2 with TRBJ2-7; no clear D gene. CDR3 length: 11 residues. The V gene lost 1 base and the J gene lost 10 bases, with 8 bases spanning the gap. Germline values: CDR1 SNHLY, CDR2 FYNNEI. The CDR3 sequence is CASSEGHGQYF. The CDR3, as DNA: TGTGCCAGCAGTGAAGGACACGGACAGTACTTC.

V gene TRBV28 combines with J gene TRBJ2-1, with 15 bases identical to TRBD2. Per the germline V gene, CDR1 is MDHEN and CDR2 is SYDVKM. The trim removed 6 bases at V and 9 bases at J, leaving 6 bases unmatched. CDR3 length: 15 amino acids. The CDR3 here is CASSPGLAGGVEQFF. The CDR3 DNA reads as TGTGCCAGCAGCCCTGGACTAGCGGGGGGGGTTGAGCAGTTCTTC.

The chain couples TRBV5-1 to TRBJ2-7; D unclear. Germline V lookup: CDR1 SGHRS, CDR2 YFSETQ. V lost 2 bases to trimming and J lost 6 bases, with 9 bases between them. The CDR3 has 12 residues. As DNA, the CDR3 is TGCGCCAGCAGCTTCGTGAGGAGCGAGCAGTACGTC. The encoded protein is CASSFVRSEQYV.

The CDR3 region is CAGDPWTSGSGTQYF. CDR3 sequence (DNA): TGTGCCGGGGACCCTTGGACTAGCGGGAGCGGCACGCAGTATTTT. V and J are TRBV30 and TRBJ2-3; 13 bases fit TRBD2. Germline V CDR1 and CDR2: GTSNPN, SVGIG (reference sequence). V shed 8 bases, J shed 9 bases, and the junction held 14 bases outside the gene matches. The CDR3 extends over 15 amino acids.

The chain employs TRBV27 and TRBJ1-2; TRBD1 matches 7 bases. The CDR3 loop spans 18 amino acids. The germline V gene has CDR1 MNHEY and CDR2 SMNVEV (reference sequence). With 6 bases clipped from V and 8 bases from J, the junction kept 24 bases outside the gene matches. CDR3 in DNA: TGTGCCAGCAGAAACGTGACCGGGACAGATTTCTTTTGGGGAGGCTACACCTTC. Protein sequence: CASRNVTGTDFFWGGYTF.

This rearrangement joins TRBV9 to TRBJ2-5; 8 bases fit TRBD2. From germline, CDR1 is SGDLS and CDR2 YYNGEE. The trim removed 4 bases at V and 5 bases at J, leaving 28 bases unmatched. The CDR3 length is 21 residues. This chain's CDR3 is CASSLHRGASGYEGETETQYF. Written as DNA, the CDR3 is TGTGCCAGCAGCCTACACCGCGGGGCTAGCGGGTACGAGGGTGAAACTGAGACCCAGTACTTC.

This clone showed up just once. V gene TRBV7-6 combines with J gene TRBJ1-2, with D possibly matching TRBD1 (5 bases). V was trimmed by 5 bases and J by 4 bases, leaving 11 bases between them. CDR3 size: 13 residues. The germline V gene encodes CDR1 SGHVS and CDR2 FNYEAQ. The CDR3 nucleotides are TGTGCCAGCAGCCGATCAGGGTCCTATGGCTACACCTTC. As protein: CASSRSGSYGYTF.

The V call is TRBV7-8, the J call TRBJ1-1; no clear D. The CDR3 contains 15 residues. With 3 bases removed from V and 0 bases from J, the gap between germline ends came to 11 bases. CDR1 and CDR2 from the germline V gene are SGHVS and FQNEAQ. The CDR3 nucleotides read TGTGCCAGCAGCTTTGGGCTTGCCATGAACACTGAAGCTTTCTTT. Protein product: CASSFGLAMNTEAFF.

This clone was observed a single time. This chain uses TRBV11-2 with TRBJ1-3, with no clear D. The length of the CDR3 is 18 residues. V was shortened by 0 bases and J by 4 bases, with 19 bases between the two germline ends. Germline V CDR1 and CDR2: SGHAT, FQNNGV. Written as DNA, the CDR3 is TGTGCCAGCAGCTTAGACGGGAGGAATGACATCCAGGGAAACACCATATATTTT. It yields the protein CASSLDGRNDIQGNTIYF.

The chain joins TRBV5-1 to TRBJ1-1; 8 nucleotides line up with TRBD1. CDR3 length: 15 amino acids. The germline V gene has CDR1 SGHRS and CDR2 YFSETQ. V was pared by 4 bases and J by 4 bases, with 9 bases of the junction left unmatched. CDR3 nucleotides: TGCGCCAGCAGCGGACTGGCAGGGGGCGGCACTGAAGCTTTCTTT. Amino acids: CASSGLAGGGTEAFF.